The 13 T cell receptor beta chains in this list originate from one sample, sequenced in a study of blood T cell repertoires in COVID-19. This table comes from immunoSEQ multiplex PCR, and its TCRdb copy is limited to in-frame clones, with some not included. In the table there are more than 250,000 clones, more than 75% of which are singletons. Material for sequencing was peripheral blood. These receptors were obtained from a woman between 45 and 60 years old with acute or convalescent COVID-19.

This clone was recorded a few times. V and J are TRBV7-9 and TRBJ1-1, with D possibly being TRBD1 (6 bases). Looked up from germline, CDR1 is SEHNR and CDR2 is FQNEAQ (reference sequence). Trimming removed 1 base from V and 9 bases from J, with 15 bases in between. The CDR3 runs 14 residues. The CDR3 loop reads CASSLEGGDRQAFF. The CDR3, as DNA: TGTGCCAGCAGCTTAGAAGGGGGTGACAGACAAGCTTTCTTT.

This chain links TRBV7-8 with TRBJ1-5; 9 positions agree with TRBD1. Germline loops: CDR1 SGHVS, CDR2 FQNEAQ. J was trimmed by 7 bases and V by 3 bases; bases with no gene match: 10. This CDR3 spans 16 amino acids. The CDR3 DNA reads TGTGCCAGCAGCTTTCGCGGACAGGGGTATATCCAGCCCCAGCATTTT. Protein sequence: CASSFRGQGYIQPQHF. The variable domain in full, completed from reference TRBV7-8 and TRBJ1-5, reads GAGVSQSPRYKVAKRGQDVALRCDPISGHVSLFWYQQALGQGPEFLTYFQNEAQLDKSGLPSDRFFAERPEGSVSTLKIQRTQQEDSAVYLCASSFRGQGYIQPQHFGDGTRLSIL.

This clone was counted once. The chain joins TRBV6-2 or TRBV6-3 to TRBJ2-7; 8 nucleotides match TRBD2. Germline values: CDR1 MNHEY, CDR2 SVGEGT. Trimming took 4 bases from V and 4 from J; bases not matched to a gene: 9. This CDR3 is 15 amino acids long. CDR3 residues: CASSSAGTSLYEQYF. The CDR3 DNA reads TGTGCCAGCAGTTCCGCCGGGACTAGTCTGTACGAGCAGTACTTC.

This chain connects TRBV27 to TRBJ2-7, with 7 bases lining up with TRBD2. CDR3 length: 16 residues. Trimming took 8 bases from V and 7 from J; bases not matched to a gene: 20. From germline, CDR1 is MNHEY and CDR2 SMNVEV (reference sequence). This CDR3 is CASVRTLGLSLWEQYF. DNA for the CDR3: TGTGCCAGCGTGAGGACCTTGGGACTAAGCTTGTGGGAGCAGTACTTC.

This clone was observed a few times. The V gene is TRBV27, the J gene TRBJ1-6; D gene uncertain. This CDR3 has 16 residues. Trimming took off 5 bases at V and 8 bases at J, with 19 bases between the two ends. CDR1 is MNHEY and CDR2 is SMNVEV in the germline V gene (reference sequence). CDR3 protein: CASSPPWSLLDSPLHF. The DNA of the CDR3 is TGTGCCAGCAGTCCCCCTTGGTCGCTACTTGATTCACCCCTCCACTTT.

The chain links TRBV5-1 to TRBJ1-2; D unclear. V shed 0 bases and J shed 0 bases, with 6 bases lying between them. CDR1 and CDR2 from the germline V gene are SGHRS and YFSETQ. This CDR3 region has 14 residues. This CDR3 is CASSLDVANYGYTF. CDR3 in DNA: TGCGCCAGCAGCTTGGACGTAGCTAACTATGGCTACACCTTC.

J is TRBJ2-5 and V is TRBV6-5, with 8 bases fitting TRBD1. CDR3 length equals 14 residues. Germline V gene lookup returns CDR1 MNHEY and CDR2 SVGAGI. V lost 7 bases, J lost 5 bases, and 9 bases stayed unmatched. The CDR3 loop reads CASTTDREGETQYF. CDR3 sequence (DNA): TGTGCCAGCACCACGGACAGGGAAGGGGAGACCCAGTACTTC.

The chain employs TRBV24-1 and TRBJ2-1; possibly TRBD2 for D (6 bases). V was pared by 4 bases and J by 10 bases, with 13 bases between. From germline, CDR1 is KGHDR and CDR2 SFDVKD. This CDR3 is built from 13 residues. The CDR3 coding sequence is TGTGCCACCAGTGAGGCTAGCGTAAGGGAGCAGTTCTTC. It is translated as CATSEASVREQFF.

V gene TRBV5-1 combines with J gene TRBJ2-7; 12 positions agree with TRBD2. CDR1 SGHRS and CDR2 YFSETQ come from the germline V gene. The CDR3 consists of 15 residues. Trimming took 0 bases from V and 7 from J; bases not matched to a gene: 5. The chain's CDR3 is CASSLGLAGVWEQYF. The CDR3 DNA sequence: TGCGCCAGCAGCTTGGGACTAGCGGGAGTGTGGGAGCAGTACTTC.

The rearrangement links TRBV18 to TRBJ2-1; 8 bases align to TRBD1. Germline-derived CDR1 and CDR2 are KGHSH and LQKENI. V lost 6 bases and J lost 5; bases outside the gene matches: 6. The CDR3 totals 14 residues. CDR3 in DNA: TGTGCCAGCTCTCGAGGGACAGGTAACAATGAGCAGTTCTTC. Translated, it gives CASSRGTGNNEQFF. The full variable domain, in which reference TRBV18 and TRBJ2-1 provide the parts outside the CDR3, is NAGVMQNPRHLVRRRGQEARLRCSPMKGHSHVYWYRQLPEEGLKFMVYLQKENIIDESGMPKERFSAEFPKEGPSILRIQQVVRGDSAAYFCASSRGTGNNEQFFGPGTRLTVL.

V and J are TRBV5-1 and TRBJ2-1; TRBD1 might be the D (6 bases). V lost 4 bases and J lost 9, with 26 bases in between. This CDR3 has 17 amino acids. Germline values: CDR1 SGHRS, CDR2 YFSETQ. This CDR3 reads CASSLENRARYFSEQFF. The CDR3 DNA is TGCGCCAGCAGCCTGGAGAACAGGGCGCGCTATTTTAGTGAGCAGTTCTTC.

This chain uses TRBV27 with TRBJ1-5; D ambiguous. Germline V gene data show CDR1 as MNHEY and CDR2 as SMNVEV (reference sequence). The CDR3 extends over 16 amino acids. Trimming took 5 bases from V and 0 from J, leaving 14 bases between them. This CDR3 reads CASSPLGSYSNQPQHF. The CDR3 region has the DNA TGTGCCAGCAGTCCGCTCGGGTCGTATAGCAATCAGCCCCAGCATTTT.

The V gene is TRBV4-2, the J gene TRBJ2-3; the D gene is possibly TRBD2 (7 bases). Germline assignment: CDR1 LGHNA and CDR2 YNFKEQ. The CDR3 is 16 amino acids. Trimming took off 1 base at V and 3 bases at J, with 14 bases between the two ends. CDR3 nucleotide sequence: TGTGCCAGCAGCCAAGTCGCGGGGGCTGGTACAGATACGCAGTATTTT. Protein product: CASSQVAGAGTDTQYF.